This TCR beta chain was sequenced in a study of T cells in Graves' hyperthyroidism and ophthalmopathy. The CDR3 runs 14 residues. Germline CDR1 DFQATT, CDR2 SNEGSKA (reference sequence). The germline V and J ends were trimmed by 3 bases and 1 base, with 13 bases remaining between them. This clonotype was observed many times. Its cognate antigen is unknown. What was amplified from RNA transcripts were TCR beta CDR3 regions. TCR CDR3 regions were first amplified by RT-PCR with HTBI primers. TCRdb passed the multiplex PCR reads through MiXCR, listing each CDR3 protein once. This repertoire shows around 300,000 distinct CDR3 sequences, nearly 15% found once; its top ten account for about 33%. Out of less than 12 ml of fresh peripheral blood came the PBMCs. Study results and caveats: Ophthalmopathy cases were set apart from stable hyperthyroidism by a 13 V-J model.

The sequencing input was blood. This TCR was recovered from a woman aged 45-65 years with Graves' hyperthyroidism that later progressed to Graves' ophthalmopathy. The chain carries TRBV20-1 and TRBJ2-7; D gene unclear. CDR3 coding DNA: TGCAGTGCTAGGGGGTACTCTATATCCTACGAGCAGTACTTC. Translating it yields CSARGYSISYEQYF.